This T cell receptor beta chain comes out of a study of tumor and adjacent non-tumor tissue in lung cancer. In the case of this clonotype: Its antigen remains unidentified. A much larger clone is a single base away; this may be a read error.

V shed 2 bases and J 0 bases; nucleotides not matched to a gene: 5. CDR1 and CDR2 (germline): MNHNY, SVGAGI (reference sequence). There are 16 residues in the CDR3. The template was RNA from unsorted bulk tissue. More than 3 cm separated this lung sample from the edge of the tumor. A modified ARM-PCR protocol with three rounds of nested PCR amplified TCRbeta. TCRdb ran MiXCR on the multiplex PCR reads and lists one entry per CDR3 protein. The profile shows under 80,000 distinct CDR3 sequences, more than 75% of them singletons. The study's findings and limits: Tumor TCR diversity, when higher, was linked to shorter survival.

The V gene is TRBV6-6, the J gene TRBJ2-7; 9 nucleotides line up with TRBD1. The sequence was collected from a man between 60 and 70 years old with non-small cell lung cancer. Sequencing was done on a sample of distant non-tumor lung tissue. In DNA, the CDR3 is TGTGCCAGCAGTTACACGGGACAGGGAGGCTCCTACGAGCAGTACTTC. Protein product: CASSYTGQGGSYEQYF.